The 13 T cell receptor beta chains below all came from one sample that was sequenced in a study of blood T cell repertoires in COVID-19. The method was immunoSEQ multiplex PCR; TCRdb's version includes in-frame clones alone and lacks a portion of them. The sample records fewer than 200,000 clones, around 74% being singletons. Sequenced material: peripheral blood. These receptors all stem from a woman older than 75 with acute or convalescent COVID-19.

CDR3 residues: CSARWGVGTEAFF. CDR3 sequence (DNA): TGCAGCGCGCGTTGGGGGGTGGGCACTGAAGCTTTCTTT. The V call is TRBV29-1, the J call TRBJ1-1; possible D gene TRBD1, 5 bases. The germline gives CDR1 SQVTM, CDR2 ANQGSEA. This CDR3 is 13 amino acids long. The V and J ends lost 7 bases and 4 bases respectively, with 16 bases between them.

This chain connects TRBV29-1 to TRBJ1-5; perhaps TRBD1 as D (5 bases). CDR1 and CDR2 from the germline V gene are SQVTM and ANQGSEA. Trimming cost V 2 bases and J 1 base, with 12 bases left between them. The CDR3 is 15 amino acids. For the CDR3, the DNA is TGCAGCGTTGAATTCTCGGGGGAAAGCAATCAGCCCCAGCATTTT. Translation: CSVEFSGESNQPQHF.

This clone was recorded many times. The chain joins TRBV19 to TRBJ1-1; unclear D gene. CDR3 length equals 15 residues. V lost 0 bases and J lost 0, with 8 bases in between. Germline V gene lookup returns CDR1 LNHDA and CDR2 SQIVND (reference sequence). The CDR3 loop reads CASSIDAGMNTEAFF. DNA for the CDR3: TGTGCCAGTAGTATAGACGCGGGTATGAACACTGAAGCTTTCTTT.

The rearrangement links TRBV12-5 to TRBJ2-1; 9 bases match TRBD2. The CDR3 spans 15 residues. The V gene's germline CDR1 is LGHNT and CDR2 FRNRAP. The trim removed 1 base at V and 6 bases at J, leaving 4 bases unmatched. The CDR3: CASGLGSGRINEQFF. Here the CDR3 DNA reads TGTGCTAGTGGTTTGGGTAGCGGGAGAATCAATGAGCAGTTCTTC.

The rearrangement joins TRBV7-2 to TRBJ2-3, with 11 bases identical to TRBD2. This CDR3 contains 15 residues. J was trimmed by 8 bases and V by 7 bases; bases with no gene match: 11. Germline CDR1 is SGHTA and CDR2 is FQGNSA. The CDR3 DNA is TGTGCCAGCACCCGAACACTAGCGGGAGCTATTACGCAGTATTTT. Its translation is CASTRTLAGAITQYF. The full variable domain, its missing parts supplied by reference TRBV7-2 and TRBJ2-3, is GAGVSQSPSNKVTEKGKDVELRCDPISGHTALYWYRQSLGQGLEFLIYFQGNSAPDKSGLPSDRFSAERTGGSVSTLTIQRTQQEDSAVYLCASTRTLAGAITQYFGPGTRLTVL.

This rearrangement joins TRBV18 to TRBJ1-3; D is unresolved. The CDR3 consists of 15 residues. V was shortened by 3 bases and J by 4 bases, with 13 bases between the two germline ends. CDR1 and CDR2 (germline): KGHSH, LQKENI. Here the CDR3 DNA reads TGTGCCAGCTCACCCTCGGCCGGAGTCGGAAACACCATATATTTT. It yields the protein CASSPSAGVGNTIYF. Filled out from reference TRBV18 and TRBJ1-3, the complete variable domain reads NAGVMQNPRHLVRRRGQEARLRCSPMKGHSHVYWYRQLPEEGLKFMVYLQKENIIDESGMPKERFSAEFPKEGPSILRIQQVVRGDSAAYFCASSPSAGVGNTIYFGEGSWLTVV.

This CDR3 is CASSSETGGFSGNTIYF. The CDR3 DNA reads as TGTGCCAGCTCATCCGAGACAGGGGGCTTCTCAGGAAACACCATATATTTT. The chain is built from TRBV18 and TRBJ1-3; the match to TRBD1 covers 10 bases. This CDR3 has 17 residues. V was pared by 5 bases and J by 4 bases, with 11 bases of the junction left unmatched. Germline values: CDR1 KGHSH, CDR2 LQKENI.

This rearrangement joins TRBV4-1 to TRBJ1-2; tentatively, D is TRBD1 (5 bases). V dropped 1 base and J dropped 4 bases, with 19 bases sitting between them. Germline V gene lookup returns CDR1 MGHRA and CDR2 YSYEKL. The CDR3 contains 17 residues. CDR3 residues: CASSQVAGQGDIYGYTF. CDR3 DNA: TGCGCCAGCAGCCAAGTAGCGGGTCAGGGTGATATCTATGGCTACACCTTC.

In this sample, this clone turned up many times. This CDR3 reads CASSTGIDYGYTF. The CDR3 DNA reads TGTGCCAGCAGCACAGGGATAGACTATGGCTACACCTTC. This chain links TRBV28 with TRBJ1-2; the D gene is possibly TRBD1 (6 bases). Germline V gene lookup returns CDR1 MDHEN and CDR2 SYDVKM. Deletions cut 6 bases from V and 3 bases from J, with 11 bases between. This CDR3 comprises 13 residues.

This CDR3 reads CASSQDAQGGNTIYF. The DNA for the CDR3 is TGCGCCAGCAGCCAAGACGCACAGGGAGGAAACACCATATATTTT. The genes are TRBV4-3 and TRBJ1-3; D may be TRBD1 (6 bases). The CDR3 totals 15 residues. V was pared by 0 bases and J by 4 bases, with 10 bases between. Germline lookup yields CDR1 LGHNA and CDR2 YSLEER.

This clone was seen more than once but under ten times. V usage is TRBV30 and J usage is TRBJ1-5; 7 nucleotides line up with TRBD1. Per the germline V gene, CDR1 is GTSNPN and CDR2 is SVGIG (reference sequence). V was clipped by 1 base and J by 5 bases; unmatched bases: 2. This CDR3 is built from 13 residues. CDR3 in DNA: TGTGCCTGGAGTGCTACAGGGGATCAGCCCCAGCATTTT. This encodes CAWSATGDQPQHF.

The chain recombines TRBV6-5 with TRBJ2-5, with TRBD2 as a possible D gene (6 bases). This CDR3 region has 14 residues. CDR1 is MNHEY and CDR2 is SVGAGI in the germline V gene. Trimming removed 0 bases from V and 5 bases from J, with 10 bases in between. CDR3 bases: TGTGCCAGCAGTTACTCGACCGGGGGTGAGACCCAGTACTTC. It is translated as CASSYSTGGETQYF.

J is TRBJ2-7 and V is TRBV27; 8 nucleotides match TRBD1. V lost 7 bases, J lost 5 bases, and 4 bases stayed unmatched. The germline gives CDR1 MNHEY, CDR2 SMNVEV (reference sequence). This CDR3 has 12 residues. The CDR3 region has the DNA TGTGCCAGCACGGACAGGGAACACGAGCAGTACTTC. Amino acids: CASTDREHEQYF.